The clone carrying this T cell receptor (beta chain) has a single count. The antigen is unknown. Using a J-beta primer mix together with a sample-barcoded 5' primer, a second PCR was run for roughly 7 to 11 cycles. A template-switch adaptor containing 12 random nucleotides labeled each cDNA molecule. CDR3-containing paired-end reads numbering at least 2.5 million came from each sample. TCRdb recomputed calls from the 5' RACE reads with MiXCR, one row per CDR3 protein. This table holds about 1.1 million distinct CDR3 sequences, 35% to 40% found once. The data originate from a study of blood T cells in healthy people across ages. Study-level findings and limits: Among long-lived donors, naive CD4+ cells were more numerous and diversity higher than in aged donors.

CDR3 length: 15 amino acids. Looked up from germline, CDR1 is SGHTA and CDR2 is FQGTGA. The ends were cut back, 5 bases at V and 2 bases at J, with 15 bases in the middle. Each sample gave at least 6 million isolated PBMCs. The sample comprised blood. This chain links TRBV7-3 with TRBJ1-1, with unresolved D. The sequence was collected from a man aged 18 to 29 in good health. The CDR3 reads CASSLSDGLNTEAFF. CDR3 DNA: TGTGCCAGCAGCCTCTCGGACGGATTAAACACTGAAGCTTTCTTT.